Presented here are 3 T cell receptor beta chains from one specimen sequenced in a study of Ad26.COV2.S vaccination and SARS-CoV-2 variants. The assay was immunoSEQ multiplex PCR, and TCRdb's table has in-frame clones only and misses some. The sample shows about 350,000 clones, 85% of them seen only once. Treatment defined: about 20 received Ad26.COV2.S at low or high dose, single or two shots; 5 received placebo; per-sample allocation not given. Material that was analyzed had been drawn on day 63 after the first vaccine or placebo injection. The sequencing used peripheral blood, collected in a trial of Ad26.COV2.S vaccine versus placebo. Receptors were obtained from a person aged 18-60 years who received the Ad26.COV2.S COVID-19 vaccine or a placebo.

The V gene is TRBV6-5, the J gene TRBJ2-5; D may be TRBD2 (6 bases). Trimming took 0 bases from V and 2 from J, leaving 7 bases between them. There are 14 residues in the CDR3. Looked up from germline, CDR1 is MNHEY and CDR2 is SVGAGI. DNA of the CDR3: TGTGCCAGCAGTTACTCGGAGGGACAAGAGACCCAGTACTTC. It translates to CASSYSEGQETQYF.

This chain joins TRBV10-3 and TRBJ2-5; TRBD2 aligns across 7 bases. Trimming cost V 0 bases and J 2 bases; bases outside gene matches: 3. CDR1 is ENHRY, CDR2 SYGVKD, per germline. The length of the CDR3 is 15 residues. CDR3 amino acids: CAISESGGGQETQYF. The CDR3, as DNA: TGTGCCATCAGTGAGTCTGGGGGGGGACAAGAGACCCAGTACTTC.

As to this clone: A much more abundant neighbour one base away suggests this may be a read error. Additional DNA sequences in this sample encode the identical CDR3. V usage is TRBV30 and J usage is TRBJ2-5, with D possibly TRBD2 on 5 matching bases. CDR1 and CDR2 (germline): GTSNPN, SVGIG (reference sequence). V was pared by 0 bases and J by 5 bases, with 10 bases between. The CDR3 contains 13 residues. The CDR3 loop is CAWSVRPGETQYF. Here the CDR3 DNA reads TGTGCCTGGAGTGTACGTCCGGGGGAGACCCAGTACTTC.